The 26 T cell receptor beta chains below were found in one sample sequenced in a study of blood T cell repertoires in COVID-19. Assay used: immunoSEQ multiplex PCR; TCRdb lists only in-frame clones, some missing. The data contain roughly 41,000 clones, approximately 91% of them singletons. The sample consisted of peripheral blood. The receptors shown here come from a man aged 60 to 69 with active COVID-19.

Turning to this clone: One end of the junction is discordant with germline, which a read error may explain. The chain couples TRBV4-1 to TRBJ2-7, with a tentative D call TRBD1 (6 bases). CDR1 and CDR2 from the germline V gene are MGHRA and YSYEKL. The CDR3 has 15 residues. CDR3 nucleotides: TGCGCCAGCAGACCCCAGGGAAGGGGGTCCTCCGAGCAGTACTTC. Translation: CASRPQGRGSSEQYF.

The CDR3 loop reads CASSTASGSYNEQFF. CDR3 coding DNA: TGTGCCAGTAGTACGGCTAGCGGTTCCTACAATGAGCAGTTCTTC. The gene calls are TRBV19 and TRBJ2-1, with 7 nucleotides matching TRBD2. J lost 1 base, V lost 4 bases, and 4 bases had no gene match. The CDR3 spans 15 residues. Per the germline V gene, CDR1 is LNHDA and CDR2 is SQIVND (reference sequence). The full variable domain, its missing parts supplied by reference TRBV19 and TRBJ2-1, is DGGITQSPKYLFRKEGQNVTLSCEQNLNHDAMYWYRQDPGQGLRLIYYSQIVNDFQKGDIAEGYSVSREKKESFPLTVTSAQKNPTAFYLCASSTASGSYNEQFFGPGTRLTVL.

This clone is a singleton in its sample. The chain combines TRBV27 with TRBJ1-1; 7 positions agree with TRBD1. The CDR3 is made up of 20 amino acids. Germline CDR1 is MNHEY and CDR2 is SMNVEV (reference sequence). V shed 1 base and J 7 bases; nucleotides not matched to a gene: 24. CDR3 loop: CASSLFKGAQASDMLDEAFF. Here the CDR3 DNA reads TGTGCCAGCAGTTTATTTAAGGGGGCGCAGGCCTCGGATATGTTAGATGAAGCTTTCTTT.

The gene calls are TRBV4-1 and TRBJ1-5; D gene ambiguous. Trimming took 0 bases from V and 4 from J, leaving 10 bases between them. The germline V gene has CDR1 MGHRA and CDR2 YSYEKL. The CDR3 is 15 residues long. The CDR3 region has the DNA TGCGCCAGCAGCCAAGAAGTCACAGCTAATCAGCCCCAGCATTTT. Amino acid sequence: CASSQEVTANQPQHF.

The chain employs TRBV5-4 and TRBJ1-2, with no clear D. The CDR3 contains 13 residues. CDR1 and CDR2 (germline): SGHNT, YYREEE (reference sequence). V shed 7 bases and J shed 2 bases, with 12 bases lying between them. The DNA of the CDR3 is TGTGCCAGCGCCGGAGACGGAAACTATGGCTACACCTTC. It yields the protein CASAGDGNYGYTF.

This chain links TRBV7-2 with TRBJ2-5; tentatively, D is TRBD2 (6 bases). Germline V CDR1 and CDR2: SGHTA, FQGNSA. There are 14 residues in the CDR3. Deletions cut 5 bases from V and 3 bases from J, with 13 bases between. This chain's CDR3 is CASSLGSIEETQYF. The CDR3 region has the DNA TGTGCCAGCAGCCTCGGGAGTATCGAAGAGACCCAGTACTTC.

This clone was seen more than once but under ten times. This chain uses TRBV5-1 with TRBJ1-1; TRBD1 might be the D (6 bases). Trimming took off 4 bases at V and 1 base at J, with 14 bases between the two ends. Looked up from germline, CDR1 is SGHRS and CDR2 is YFSETQ. This CDR3 is 15 amino acids long. CDR3 protein: CASSGGGAGNTEAFF. The CDR3, as DNA: TGCGCCAGCAGCGGCGGGGGCGCAGGGAACACTGAAGCTTTCTTT.

The chain's CDR3 is CASIITDTQYF. CDR3 DNA sequence: TGTGCCAGTATTATCACAGATACGCAGTATTTT. The chain combines TRBV27 with TRBJ2-3; the D is unclear. Germline V gives CDR1 MNHEY, CDR2 SMNVEV (reference sequence). The V gene lost 9 bases and the J gene lost 2 bases, with 6 bases spanning the gap. The CDR3 runs to 11 residues.

The chain has TRBV28 and TRBJ2-6; no clear D gene. Trimming left V 2 bases short and J 4 bases short, with 6 bases between. The CDR3 extends over 14 amino acids. Germline V gene sequence: CDR1 MDHEN, CDR2 SYDVKM. This chain's CDR3 is CASSLLLGANVLTF. Written as DNA, the CDR3 is TGTGCCAGCAGTTTACTCCTGGGGGCCAACGTCCTGACTTTC.

The rearrangement links TRBV27 to TRBJ2-4; 7 nucleotides agree with TRBD2. The CDR3 is 17 amino acids. V lost 8 bases, J lost 0 bases, and 13 bases stayed unmatched. The germline V gene encodes CDR1 MNHEY and CDR2 SMNVEV (reference sequence). The CDR3 nucleotides are TGTGCCAGCGGGGGAGGGCCACCGTTGCTAGCCAAAAACATTCAGTACTTC. Its protein product is CASGGGPPLLAKNIQYF.

The chain is built from TRBV3-1 (or the pseudogene TRBV3-2) and TRBJ2-7; no firm D call. The germline gives CDR1 LGHDT, CDR2 YNNKEL (reference sequence). V lost 1 base to trimming and J lost 6 bases, with 10 bases between them. The CDR3 sequence is 13 residues long. The CDR3 region is CASSQAGTTEQYF. In DNA, the CDR3 is TGTGCCAGCAGCCAAGCAGGAACGACCGAGCAGTACTTC.

The CDR3 reads CARSSGEGNGYGYTF. CDR3 coding DNA: TGTGCCAGAAGCTCAGGGGAAGGGAACGGCTATGGCTACACCTTC. The chain uses TRBV5-3 and TRBJ1-2; D is possibly TRBD1 (6 bases). TRBV5-3 is marked as an open reading frame, function uncertain. CDR3 size: 15 residues. Trimming stripped 3 bases from V and 4 bases from J, with 16 bases between.

This rearrangement joins TRBV7-3 to TRBJ2-3, with 7 bases lining up with TRBD2. Germline assignment: CDR1 SGHTA and CDR2 FQGTGA. With V trimmed by 0 bases and J by 2 bases, 5 bases remained unmatched. This CDR3 contains 16 residues. In DNA, the CDR3 is TGTGCCAGCAGCTTAACGTCTAGCGGATACACAGATACGCAGTATTTT. Its protein product is CASSLTSSGYTDTQYF. The full variable domain, with the rest looked up from reference TRBV7-3 and TRBJ2-3, is GAGVSQTPSNKVTEKGKYVELRCDPISGHTALYWYRQSLGQGPEFLIYFQGTGAADDSGLPNDRFFAVRPEGSVSTLKIQRTERGDSAVYLCASSLTSSGYTDTQYFGPGTRLTVL.

The chain combines TRBV6-5 with TRBJ2-7; 9 nucleotides align to TRBD1. Trimming cost V 7 bases and J 1 base; bases outside gene matches: 5. The germline gives CDR1 MNHEY, CDR2 SVGAGI. The CDR3 loop spans 14 amino acids. CDR3 nucleotides: TGTGCCAGCATCCGGGACAGGGCTTCCTACGAGCAGTACTTC. Its protein is CASIRDRASYEQYF.

V and J are TRBV30 and TRBJ1-2; D remains unclear. V was cut by 2 bases and J by 5 bases, with 15 bases left in between. The V gene's germline CDR1 is GTSNPN and CDR2 SVGIG (reference sequence). The CDR3 runs 14 residues. The CDR3 region is CAWSKDNTNYGYTF. DNA for the CDR3: TGTGCCTGGAGTAAAGACAACACCAATTATGGCTACACCTTC. Full variable domain (missing parts from reference TRBV30 and TRBJ1-2): SQTIHQWPATLVQPVGSPLSLECTVEGTSNPNLYWYRQAAGRGLQLLFYSVGIGQISSEVPQNLSASRPQDRQFILSSKKLLLSDSGFYLCAWSKDNTNYGYTFGSGTRLTVV.

V is TRBV29-1 and J is TRBJ2-1; D gene ambiguous. The CDR3 sequence is 12 residues long. Germline V gene sequence: CDR1 SQVTM, CDR2 ANQGSEA. V dropped 8 bases and J dropped 5 bases, with 13 bases sitting between them. The CDR3 DNA reads as TGCAGCCTACCCCTGCCCCACAATGAGCAGTTCTTC. Its protein is CSLPLPHNEQFF.

The chain uses TRBV25-1 and TRBJ2-2; D gene ambiguous. V dropped 4 bases and J dropped 1 base, with 10 bases sitting between them. The CDR3 totals 15 residues. From germline, CDR1 is MGHDK and CDR2 SYGVNS. Here the CDR3 DNA reads TGTGCCAGCAGTGTATACAGACAGAACACCGGGGAGCTGTTTTTT. Protein: CASSVYRQNTGELFF.

The V call is TRBV6-5, the J call TRBJ2-7; TRBD2 aligns across 7 bases. Germline CDR1 and CDR2: MNHEY and SVGAGI. This CDR3 contains 14 residues. With V trimmed by 7 bases and J by 3 bases, 9 bases remained unmatched. CDR3 nucleotides: TGTGCCAGCATGGCCCAGCGGGATTTCTACGAGCAGTACTTC. Translation: CASMAQRDFYEQYF.

This clone was observed a single time. This chain links TRBV10-3 with TRBJ1-3, with TRBD1 identical over 9 bases. From germline, CDR1 is ENHRY and CDR2 SYGVKD. The CDR3 totals 14 residues. Unmatched junction bases numbered 13, after V lost 8 bases and J lost 11 bases. The CDR3 reads CAIGGQGFFTPIYF. CDR3 in DNA: TGTGCCATCGGGGGACAGGGCTTTTTCACGCCCATATATTTT.

The chain links TRBV18 to TRBJ1-2; 9 bases match TRBD1. Germline-derived CDR1 and CDR2 are KGHSH and LQKENI. The CDR3 extends over 13 amino acids. Trimming cost V 2 bases and J 6 bases; bases outside gene matches: 1. CDR3 coding DNA: TGTGCCAGCTCACCAAGGACAGGGGATGGCTACACCTTC. This gives the protein CASSPRTGDGYTF.

The table lists this clone with a count of one. The chain carries TRBV11-1 and TRBJ2-7; D remains ambiguous. The CDR3 covers 13 residues. Looked up from germline, CDR1 is SGHAT and CDR2 is FQDESV (reference sequence). V lost 0 bases and J lost 4, with 7 bases in between. The CDR3 DNA sequence: TGTGCCAGCAGCTTAGCTCAGAATTACGAGCAGTACTTC. Amino acids: CASSLAQNYEQYF.

V usage is TRBV9 and J usage is TRBJ2-3; D might be TRBD2 (6 bases). Germline loops: CDR1 SGDLS, CDR2 YYNGEE. The V gene lost 0 bases and the J gene lost 2 bases, with 13 bases spanning the gap. The CDR3 has 16 residues. Written as DNA, the CDR3 is TGTGCCAGCAGCGTAGGACCAGCGGGTTCCACAGATACGCAGTATTTT. This encodes CASSVGPAGSTDTQYF.

The rearrangement uses TRBV5-6 and TRBJ1-2; D is perhaps TRBD1 (5 bases). This CDR3 is 14 amino acids long. Germline lookup yields CDR1 SGHDT and CDR2 YYEEEE. V was clipped by 1 base and J by 4 bases, with 11 bases between them. CDR3 amino acids: CASSLSRVSYGYTF. The CDR3 DNA reads TGTGCCAGCAGCTTGTCCAGGGTGAGCTATGGCTACACCTTC.

This clone has only a few counts. The V call is TRBV10-3, the J call TRBJ1-1; maybe TRBD1 (5 bases). Germline V gene data show CDR1 as ENHRY and CDR2 as SYGVKD. V lost 0 bases to trimming and J lost 4 bases, with 12 bases between them. This CDR3 contains 15 residues. The CDR3 loop is CAISESGGVSTEAFF. CDR3 DNA sequence: TGTGCCATCAGTGAGTCAGGAGGGGTAAGCACTGAAGCTTTCTTT.

This clone was picked up a small number of times. The V and J genes are TRBV2 and TRBJ2-7; 13 bases are shared with TRBD2. Germline assignment: CDR1 SNHLY and CDR2 FYNNEI. The ends lost 4 bases at V and 6 bases at J; junction bases unmatched: 6. The CDR3 runs to 15 residues. The CDR3 DNA is TGTGCCAGCAGTGTTGGGACTAGCGGGATCGGCGAGCAGTACTTC. Its protein product is CASSVGTSGIGEQYF.

J is TRBJ2-2 and V is TRBV7-2, with D tentatively TRBD2 (6 bases). The V gene lost 1 base and the J gene lost 5 bases, with 8 bases spanning the gap. Germline CDR1 reads SGHTA; CDR2 reads FQGNSA. CDR3 length: 14 amino acids. The CDR3 sequence: CASSLGGTTGELFF. The CDR3 DNA reads as TGTGCCAGCAGCTTAGGTGGGACTACCGGGGAGCTGTTTTTT.